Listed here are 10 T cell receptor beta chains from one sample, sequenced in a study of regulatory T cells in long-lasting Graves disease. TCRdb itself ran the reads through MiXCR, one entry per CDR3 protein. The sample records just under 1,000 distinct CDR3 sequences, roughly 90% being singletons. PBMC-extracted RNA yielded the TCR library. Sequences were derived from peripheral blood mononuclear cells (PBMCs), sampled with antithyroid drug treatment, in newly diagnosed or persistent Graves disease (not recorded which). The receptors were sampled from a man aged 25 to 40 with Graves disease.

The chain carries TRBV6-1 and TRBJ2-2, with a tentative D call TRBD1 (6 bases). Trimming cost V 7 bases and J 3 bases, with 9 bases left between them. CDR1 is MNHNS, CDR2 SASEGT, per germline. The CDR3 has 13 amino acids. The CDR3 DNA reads TGTGCCAGCAACAGGGTAGACACCGGGGAGCTGTTTTTT. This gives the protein CASNRVDTGELFF.

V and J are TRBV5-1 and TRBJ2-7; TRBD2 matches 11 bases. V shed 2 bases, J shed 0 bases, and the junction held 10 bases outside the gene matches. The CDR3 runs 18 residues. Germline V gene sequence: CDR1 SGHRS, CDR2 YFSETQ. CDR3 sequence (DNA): TGCGCCAGCAGCTTACCGGGACTAGCGGAGGGGTTCTCCTACGAGCAGTACTTC. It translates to CASSLPGLAEGFSYEQYF.

The CDR3 nucleotides are TGTGCCACGACTACGCAGCACTATGGCTACACCTTC. This encodes CATTTQHYGYTF. This rearrangement joins TRBV12-3 or TRBV12-4 to TRBJ1-2, with no clear D. The CDR3 sequence is 12 residues long. Deletions cut 10 bases from V and 3 bases from J, with 12 bases between.

CDR3 region: CASSLAHGGTYEQYF. As DNA, the CDR3 is TGTGCCAGCAGCTTGGCCCACGGGGGCACCTACGAGCAGTACTTC. This sequence joins TRBV11-3 and TRBJ2-7; tentatively, D is TRBD1 or TRBD2 (6 bases each). The germline gives CDR1 SGHNT, CDR2 YENEEA. The CDR3 has 15 residues. V was pared by 3 bases and J by 2 bases, with 14 bases between.

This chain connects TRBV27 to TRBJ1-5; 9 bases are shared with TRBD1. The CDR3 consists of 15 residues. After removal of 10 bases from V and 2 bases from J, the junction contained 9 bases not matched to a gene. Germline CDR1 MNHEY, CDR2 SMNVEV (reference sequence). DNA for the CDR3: TGTGCCATCTCCGACCGGGACAGGGGCAATCAGCCCCAGCATTTT. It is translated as CAISDRDRGNQPQHF.

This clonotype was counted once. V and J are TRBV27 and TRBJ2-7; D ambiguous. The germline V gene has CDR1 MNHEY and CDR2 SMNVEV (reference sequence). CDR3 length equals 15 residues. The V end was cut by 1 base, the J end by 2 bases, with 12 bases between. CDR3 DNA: TGTGCCAGCAGTTTATGGGCAGGTGATGCCTACGAGCAGTACTTC. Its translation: CASSLWAGDAYEQYF.

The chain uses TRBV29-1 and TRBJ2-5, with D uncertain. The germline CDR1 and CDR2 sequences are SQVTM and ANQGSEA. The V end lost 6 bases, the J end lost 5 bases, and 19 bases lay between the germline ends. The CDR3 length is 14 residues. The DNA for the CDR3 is TGCAGCGTGGACCACACGGTGGGGTGGGAGACCCAGTACTTC. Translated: CSVDHTVGWETQYF.

In nucleotides, the CDR3 is TGCGCCAGCAGAAAGTTAATAGCGTTCTCCTACAATGAGCAGTTCTTC. Residues: CASRKLIAFSYNEQFF. The chain joins TRBV5-1 to TRBJ2-1; D might be TRBD2 (5 bases). V shed 5 bases and J shed 0 bases, with 15 bases lying between them. This CDR3 has 16 residues. In germline, CDR1 is SGHRS, CDR2 YFSETQ.

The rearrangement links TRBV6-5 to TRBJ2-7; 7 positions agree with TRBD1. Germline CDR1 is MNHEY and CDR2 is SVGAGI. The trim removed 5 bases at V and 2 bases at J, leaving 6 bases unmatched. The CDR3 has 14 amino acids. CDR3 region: CASSPGTEAYEQYF. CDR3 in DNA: TGTGCCAGCAGTCCCGGGACAGAAGCCTACGAGCAGTACTTC.

In nucleotides, the CDR3 is TGCAGTGCTAGCGCAACACTAGCGGGGAACACAGATACGCAGTATTTT. Residues: CSASATLAGNTDTQYF. The chain employs TRBV20-1 and TRBJ2-3, with 10 bases aligning to TRBD2. V was pared by 3 bases and J by 2 bases, with 8 bases of the junction left unmatched. Germline V CDR1 and CDR2: DFQATT, SNEGSKA (reference sequence). CDR3 length: 16 residues.